This is a list of T cell receptor beta chains from one sample in a study of CD8 T cells in ankylosing spondylitis. Via MiXCR, TCRdb re-called the 5' RACE reads, giving one row per CDR3 protein. The data contain 200,000 to 300,000 distinct CDR3 sequences, roughly 8.6% of them singletons. The sample consisted of blood, either unsorted or a sorted T cell fraction (not recorded which). The receptors come from a male donor with ankylosing spondylitis or in good health (not recorded which). CDR3s include the opening cysteine and the closing phenylalanine or tryptophan. The D gene is left open where the match is weak. Clone sizes are given selectively: once, few, many, or a class where the clone is expanded.

>TRBJ2-7|TRBV7-8|-|many
CASSLDSFSPRSYEQYF
TGTGCCAGCAGCCTGGACTCCTTTAGCCCCCGCTCCTACGAGCAGTACTTC
>TRBJ1-1|TRBV7-9|-|many
CASSAMVNTEAFF
TGTGCCAGCTCGGCCATGGTGAACACTGAAGCTTTCTTT
>TRBJ1-1|TRBV7-2|-|-
CASSHPEAAAVEAFF
TGTGCCAGCAGCCACCCGGAGGCGGCTGCCGTCGAAGCTTTCTTT
>TRBJ2-2|TRBV15|-|many
CATSRANFGTGELFF
TGTGCCACCAGCAGAGCCAACTTTGGCACCGGGGAGCTGTTTTTT
>TRBJ2-3|TRBV3-1|TRBD2|few
CASSQLSGGTDTQYF
TGTGCCAGCAGCCAGCTTAGCGGGGGGACAGATACGCAGTATTTT
>TRBJ2-3|TRBV7-8|TRBD2|many
CASSLRASGRADTQYF
TGTGCCAGCAGCTTACGAGCTAGCGGGAGGGCAGATACGCAGTATTTT
>TRBJ1-2|TRBV12-3/TRBV12-4|-|many
CASSLVDGTDGYTF
TGTGCCAGCAGTTTGGTTGATGGTACGGATGGCTACACCTTC
>TRBJ2-1|TRBV5-1|-|many
CASSLALTHEQFF
TGCGCCAGCAGCTTGGCCTTGACACATGAGCAGTTCTTC
>TRBJ1-2|TRBV20-1|-|-
CSARPGGSGYTF
TGCAGTGCTCGTCCAGGAGGGAGCGGCTACACCTTC
>TRBJ2-5|TRBV7-6|-|few
CASSPSGGLQVTQYF
TGTGCCAGCAGCCCATCCGGAGGTCTACAAGTGACCCAGTACTTC
>TRBJ1-1|TRBV11-1|-|many
CASSPEAVFGAFF
TGTGCCAGCAGCCCAGAGGCGGTTTTCGGGGCTTTCTTT
>TRBJ2-1|TRBV10-2|-|-
CASSPAEYNEQFF
TGCGCCAGCAGTCCCGCTGAGTACAATGAGCAGTTCTTC
>TRBJ2-7|TRBV5-6|-|-
CASSDARDYGQYF
TGTGCCAGCAGCGACGCTAGGGATTACGGGCAGTACTTC
>TRBJ2-3|TRBV5-1|-|many
CASSLEYAATDTQYF
TGCGCCAGCAGCTTGGAATACGCAGCCACAGATACGCAGTATTTT
>TRBJ2-3|TRBV12-3/TRBV12-4|-|many
CASSSWFRWDNTDTQYF
TGTGCCAGCAGTTCGTGGTTTAGGTGGGACAACACAGATACGCAGTATTTT
>TRBJ2-7|TRBV4-1|-|-
CASSQDASVGPYYEQYF
TGCGCCAGCAGCCAAGACGCTTCGGTAGGACCCTACTACGAGCAGTACTTC
>TRBJ1-5|TRBV5-1|TRBD1|many
CASSEGTANQPQHF
TGCGCCAGCAGCGAAGGGACAGCTAATCAGCCCCAGCATTTT
>TRBJ2-5|TRBV3-1|TRBD1|many
CASSQDQGTGEETQYF
TGTGCCAGCAGCCAAGATCAAGGGACAGGGGAAGAGACCCAGTACTTC
>TRBJ2-2|TRBV3-1|TRBD2|-
CASSSGLAGGFTGELFF
TGTGCCAGCAGCTCGGGACTAGCGGGAGGTTTCACCGGGGAGCTGTTTTTT
>TRBJ1-5|TRBV3-1|-|many
CASSQGWGALQPQHF
TGTGCCAGCAGCCAAGGGTGGGGGGCCCTTCAGCCCCAGCATTTT
>TRBJ2-7|TRBV30|-|few
CAWEDSSYEQYF
TGTGCCTGGGAGGACAGCTCCTACGAGCAGTACTTC
>TRBJ1-5|TRBV5-1|-|many
CASSLEAGGQPQHF
TGCGCCAGCAGCTTGGAGGCAGGTGGGCAGCCCCAGCATTTT
>TRBJ2-7|TRBV7-2|-|-
CASSLDTRTYEQYF
TGTGCCAGCAGCTTAGACACCCGGACCTACGAGCAGTACTTC
>TRBJ2-2|TRBV5-5|-|many
CASSTVVGFDTGELFF
TGTGCCAGCAGCACCGTGGTGGGATTCGACACCGGGGAGCTGTTTTTT
>TRBJ1-1|TRBV3-1|-|many
CASSPRALVGMNTEAFF
TGTGCCAGCAGCCCCAGGGCCCTGGTGGGCATGAACACTGAAGCTTTCTTT
>TRBJ1-1|TRBV7-9|TRBD1|many
CASSSGGQVFAEAFF
TGTGCCAGCAGCTCCGGGGGACAGGTTTTCGCTGAAGCTTTCTTT
>TRBJ1-1|TRBV11-3|-|many
CASSLRPMNTEAFF
TGTGCCAGCAGCTTGAGACCCATGAACACTGAAGCTTTCTTT
>TRBJ2-6|TRBV7-7|-|many
CASSLPGANVLTF
TGTGCTAGCAGCTTACCGGGGGCCAACGTCCTGACTTTC
>TRBJ1-3|TRBV12-3/TRBV12-4|-|many
CASSPTGASGNTIYF
TGTGCCAGCAGCCCTACGGGGGCGAGTGGAAACACCATATATTTT
>TRBJ2-2|TRBV5-4|-|many
CASSLGDRLTGELFF
TGTGCCAGCAGCTTGGGGGATCGGCTCACCGGGGAGCTGTTTTTT
>TRBJ1-6|TRBV2|-|few
CASQAQSSYNSPLHF
TGTGCCAGCCAAGCGCAAAGCTCCTATAATTCACCCCTCCACTTT
>TRBJ2-1|TRBV5-6|-|-
CASSFSAGREQFF
TGTGCCAGCAGCTTTTCAGCAGGGCGTGAGCAGTTCTTC
>TRBJ2-7|TRBV20-1|TRBD2|many
CSARGDGLALGYEQYF
TGCAGTGCTAGGGGTGACGGACTAGCTCTGGGTTACGAGCAGTACTTC
>TRBJ2-1|TRBV7-3|TRBD2|many
CASSYGGTRNNEQFF
TGTGCCAGCAGCTATGGCGGGACTAGAAACAATGAGCAGTTCTTC
>TRBJ2-7|TRBV20-1|TRBD1|many
CSARGTGGYEQYF
TGCAGTGCTAGAGGGACAGGGGGGTACGAGCAGTACTTC
>TRBJ1-6|TRBV2|-|-
CASHRDNSPLHF
TGTGCCAGCCACAGGGATAATTCACCCCTCCACTTT
>TRBJ2-1|TRBV20-1|-|many
CSAREGARGLSWFF
TGCAGTGCTAGAGAAGGGGCACGGGGCTTAAGTTGGTTCTTC
>TRBJ2-1|TRBV7-9|TRBD2|few
CASSLTSDNEQFF
TGTGCCAGCAGTCTTACTAGCGACAATGAGCAGTTCTTC
>TRBJ1-5|TRBV10-3|-|many
CADIRPYWDRPQHF
TGTGCCGATATACGGCCCTACTGGGATCGGCCCCAGCATTTT